This T cell receptor (beta chain) was obtained from a study of T cell repertoires in cytomegalovirus infection. About the study: As its CMV epitopes, the study selected recently identified HLA-C-restricted and well-studied HLA-B-restricted targets. In public TCR beta signatures, there were indications of both CMV infection and matching HLA type. Whole-study results and caveats: Cumulative public TCR beta family frequency identified CMV carriers with the relevant HLA. Within the response measured ex vivo, HLA-C-restricted CMV-specific TCR beta clonotypes were dominant.

TCRdb reanalysed the reads using MiXCR and keeps one entry per CDR3 protein. The profile covers roughly 280,000 distinct CDR3 sequences, with approximately 22% appearing a single time and roughly a fifth taken by the ten largest. This clonotype showed up just a few times. What it binds is unknown. Germline V gene sequence: CDR1 SGHTA, CDR2 FQGTGA. The CDR3 covers 13 residues. Between the trimmed V and J ends, which lost 1 base and 8 bases, there was a span of 11 bases. This sequence originates from a human donor in good health (CMV status not recorded). Some clones in this sample may be carry-over from other donors' samples. The chain couples TRBV7-3 to TRBJ1-2; D possibly corresponds to TRBD1 (6 bases). The sample in question was cultured PBMCs, obtained from culture after CMV antigen stimulation. The CDR3 here is CASSLNREEGYTF. The CDR3 DNA follows: TGTGCCAGCAGCTTAAACAGGGAGGAGGGCTACACCTTC.